This is a list of T cell receptor beta chains from one sample in a study of blood T cell repertoires in COVID-19. Only in-frame clones appear in the TCRdb table, and some are missing; sequencing was by immunoSEQ multiplex PCR. There are around 280,000 clones in the sample; around nine tenths occur only once, and around 10% lies in the top ten. The specimen was peripheral blood. These receptors were collected from a woman in her thirties with COVID-19, enrolled during active disease. CDR3s include the opening cysteine and the closing phenylalanine or tryptophan. D genes are given only for firm matches. Some rows mark clone size as missing; the rest say once, few, many or name a class of expanded clone.

v_call	d_call	j_call	clone_size	cdr3_aa	cdr3_nt
TRBV5-4	-	TRBJ1-1	-	CASRRQGGLNTEAFF	TGTGCCTCCCGTCGGCAGGGAGGACTCAACACTGAAGCTTTCTTT
TRBV7-9	-	TRBJ2-7	-	CASMKVEGEQYF	TGTGCCAGCATGAAGGTTGAGGGCGAGCAGTACTTC
TRBV5-4	TRBD1	TRBJ1-5	once	CASSMDRGGNQPQHF	TGTGCCAGCAGCATGGACAGGGGAGGCAATCAGCCCCAGCATTTT
TRBV12-3/TRBV12-4	TRBD1	TRBJ1-1	few	CASSSDRTDQAFF	TGTGCCAGCAGTTCGGACAGGACCGACCAAGCTTTCTTT
TRBV19	-	TRBJ2-5	-	CASSIGFGLKETQYF	TGTGCCAGTAGTATAGGTTTCGGACTTAAAGAGACCCAGTACTTC
TRBV6-5	-	TRBJ1-3	-	CASSYSRGGGNTIYF	TGTGCCAGCAGTTACTCCAGAGGGGGTGGAAACACCATATATTTT
TRBV19	TRBD2	TRBJ2-1	-	CASSSGGYNEQFF	TGTGCCAGTAGTAGCGGGGGGTACAATGAGCAGTTCTTC
TRBV28	TRBD1	TRBJ1-5	once	CASSLPGQGITQPQHF	TGTGCCAGCAGTCTTCCGGGACAGGGGATCACTCAGCCCCAGCATTTT
TRBV6-5	-	TRBJ1-2	-	CASSSLRGPNYGYTF	TGTGCCAGCAGCTCCCTCAGGGGCCCTAACTATGGCTACACCTTC
TRBV11-2	TRBD1	TRBJ1-1	-	CASSRTGVLYVDTEAFF	TGTGCCAGCAGCCGGACAGGGGTACTCTATGTGGACACTGAAGCTTTCTTT
TRBV7-9	TRBD2	TRBJ2-5	-	CASSPSGGNQETQYF	TGTGCCAGCAGCCCTAGCGGGGGAAACCAAGAGACCCAGTACTTC
TRBV28	-	TRBJ1-2	once	CASSLIGPGYTF	TGTGCCAGCAGTTTAATTGGGCCGGGCTACACCTTC
TRBV6-5	-	TRBJ1-4	-	CASSYGRGKVNEKLFF	TGTGCCAGCAGTTACGGTCGGGGGAAGGTAAATGAAAAACTGTTTTTT
TRBV29-1	-	TRBJ1-2	-	CSGHLQGYGYTF	TGCAGCGGCCACCTACAGGGTTATGGCTACACCTTC
TRBV6-5	TRBD2	TRBJ2-7	-	CASSLAGSTYEQYF	TGTGCCAGCAGTTTAGCGGGGTCTACCTACGAGCAGTACTTC
TRBV5-4	-	TRBJ1-6	-	CASSAQGYGFSPLHF	TGTGCCAGCAGCGCACAGGGCTATGGGTTTTCACCCCTCCACTTT